This T cell receptor beta chain was recovered during a study of T cells in Graves' hyperthyroidism and ophthalmopathy. Notes on the study in general: The blood repertoire included most of the expanded thyroid clonotypes above 0.001.

Germline V CDR1 and CDR2: MNHNS, SASEGT. The CDR3 sequence is 18 residues long. The ends lost 4 bases at V and 5 bases at J; junction bases unmatched: 19. The source material, RNA transcripts, was used to amplify TCR beta CDR3 regions. TCR CDR3 underwent first-round RT-PCR with the HTBI primer set. TCRdb recomputed calls from the multiplex PCR reads with MiXCR, one row per CDR3 protein. The table has hundreds of thousands of distinct CDR3 sequences, 15% to 18% seen once; the top ten hold 28%. This clonotype has ten or more counts. Its matching antigen is unknown. The source is a woman aged 18 to 35 with Graves' hyperthyroidism that later progressed to Graves' ophthalmopathy. Material for sequencing was blood. V is TRBV6-1 and J is TRBJ2-5; 7 positions match TRBD2. The CDR3 sequence: CASSGKAPRGGLVETQYF. The CDR3 DNA reads as TGTGCCAGCAGTGGCAAGGCTCCGAGAGGCGGACTAGTTGAGACCCAGTACTTC.